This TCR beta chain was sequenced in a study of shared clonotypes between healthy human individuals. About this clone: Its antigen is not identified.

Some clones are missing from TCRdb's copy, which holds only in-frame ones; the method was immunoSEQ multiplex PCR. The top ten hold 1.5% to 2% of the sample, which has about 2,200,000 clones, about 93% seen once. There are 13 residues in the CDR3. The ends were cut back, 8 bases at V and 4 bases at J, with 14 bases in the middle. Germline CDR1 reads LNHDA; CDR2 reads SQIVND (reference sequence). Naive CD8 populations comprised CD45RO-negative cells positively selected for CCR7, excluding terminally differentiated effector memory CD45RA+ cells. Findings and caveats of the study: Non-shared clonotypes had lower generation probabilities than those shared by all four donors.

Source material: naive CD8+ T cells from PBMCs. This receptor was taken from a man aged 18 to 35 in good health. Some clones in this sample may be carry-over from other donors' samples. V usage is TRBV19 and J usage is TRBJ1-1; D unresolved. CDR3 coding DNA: TGTGCCAGTTCAATGTACGGACGCACTGAAGCTTTCTTT. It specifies CASSMYGRTEAFF.